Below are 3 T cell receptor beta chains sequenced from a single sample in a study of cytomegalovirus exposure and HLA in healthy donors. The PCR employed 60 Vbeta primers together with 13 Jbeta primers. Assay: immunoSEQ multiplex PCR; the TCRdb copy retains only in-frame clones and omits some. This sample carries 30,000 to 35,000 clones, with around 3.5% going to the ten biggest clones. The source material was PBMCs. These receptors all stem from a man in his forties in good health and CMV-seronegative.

Written as DNA, the CDR3 is TGTGCCAGCAGCTTAGAACAGACGGATCTCTATGGCTACACCTTC. Translation: CASSLEQTDLYGYTF. V and J are TRBV7-9 and TRBJ1-2; no clear D. Trimming took 1 base from V and 4 from J, leaving 13 bases between them. The CDR3 is 15 amino acids. Germline CDR1 is SEHNR and CDR2 is FQNEAQ (reference sequence).

The CDR3 protein is CASSSLPGQGTYEQYF. CDR3 DNA: TGTGCCAGCAGCTCCCTCCCGGGACAGGGAACCTACGAGCAGTACTTC. The chain carries TRBV11-2 and TRBJ2-7, with TRBD1 matching over 9 bases. The CDR3 length is 16 residues. The germline CDR1 and CDR2 sequences are SGHAT and FQNNGV. Germline trimming cut 4 bases from V and 2 bases from J; bases unmatched to any gene: 9.

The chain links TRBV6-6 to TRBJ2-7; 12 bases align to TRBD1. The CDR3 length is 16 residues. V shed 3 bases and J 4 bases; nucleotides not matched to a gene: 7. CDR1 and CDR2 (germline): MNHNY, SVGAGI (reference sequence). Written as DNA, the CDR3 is TGTGCCAGCAGTTATGATTGGGGACAGGGGGCGTACGAGCAGTACTTC. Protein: CASSYDWGQGAYEQYF.